This TCR beta chain was sequenced during a study of shared clonotypes between healthy human individuals. Overall study context: Researchers assigned three CD4 naive, three CD4 memory, two CD8 naive and one CD8 memory plate to each donor. General study findings and limits: Clonotype sharing levels among donors were expected to vary with sequencing depth.

Every subset's genomic DNA went evenly onto several immunoSEQ plates. Produced via immunoSEQ multiplex PCR; TCRdb's table is partial and in-frame only. The sample has millions of clones; more than 80% are singletons. This CDR3 spans 14 amino acids. V was shortened by 5 bases and J by 1 base, with 12 bases between the two germline ends. CDR1 and CDR2 (germline): SGHDT, YYEEEE. Healthy and HIV-negative, the adult donors had no recent acute infections or vaccinations. This clone was seen just once. What it recognizes is unknown. The TCR was taken from a man between 18 and 29 years old in good health. Sequencing input: naive CD4+ T cells sorted from blood. As to subset: CD45RA+ positively selected. The chain recombines TRBV5-6 with TRBJ2-5, with D perhaps assigned TRBD1 or TRBD2 (5 bases each). The CDR3 loop is CASRPGPFQETQYF. CDR3 DNA: TGTGCCAGCAGGCCGGGACCATTCCAAGAGACCCAGTACTTC.